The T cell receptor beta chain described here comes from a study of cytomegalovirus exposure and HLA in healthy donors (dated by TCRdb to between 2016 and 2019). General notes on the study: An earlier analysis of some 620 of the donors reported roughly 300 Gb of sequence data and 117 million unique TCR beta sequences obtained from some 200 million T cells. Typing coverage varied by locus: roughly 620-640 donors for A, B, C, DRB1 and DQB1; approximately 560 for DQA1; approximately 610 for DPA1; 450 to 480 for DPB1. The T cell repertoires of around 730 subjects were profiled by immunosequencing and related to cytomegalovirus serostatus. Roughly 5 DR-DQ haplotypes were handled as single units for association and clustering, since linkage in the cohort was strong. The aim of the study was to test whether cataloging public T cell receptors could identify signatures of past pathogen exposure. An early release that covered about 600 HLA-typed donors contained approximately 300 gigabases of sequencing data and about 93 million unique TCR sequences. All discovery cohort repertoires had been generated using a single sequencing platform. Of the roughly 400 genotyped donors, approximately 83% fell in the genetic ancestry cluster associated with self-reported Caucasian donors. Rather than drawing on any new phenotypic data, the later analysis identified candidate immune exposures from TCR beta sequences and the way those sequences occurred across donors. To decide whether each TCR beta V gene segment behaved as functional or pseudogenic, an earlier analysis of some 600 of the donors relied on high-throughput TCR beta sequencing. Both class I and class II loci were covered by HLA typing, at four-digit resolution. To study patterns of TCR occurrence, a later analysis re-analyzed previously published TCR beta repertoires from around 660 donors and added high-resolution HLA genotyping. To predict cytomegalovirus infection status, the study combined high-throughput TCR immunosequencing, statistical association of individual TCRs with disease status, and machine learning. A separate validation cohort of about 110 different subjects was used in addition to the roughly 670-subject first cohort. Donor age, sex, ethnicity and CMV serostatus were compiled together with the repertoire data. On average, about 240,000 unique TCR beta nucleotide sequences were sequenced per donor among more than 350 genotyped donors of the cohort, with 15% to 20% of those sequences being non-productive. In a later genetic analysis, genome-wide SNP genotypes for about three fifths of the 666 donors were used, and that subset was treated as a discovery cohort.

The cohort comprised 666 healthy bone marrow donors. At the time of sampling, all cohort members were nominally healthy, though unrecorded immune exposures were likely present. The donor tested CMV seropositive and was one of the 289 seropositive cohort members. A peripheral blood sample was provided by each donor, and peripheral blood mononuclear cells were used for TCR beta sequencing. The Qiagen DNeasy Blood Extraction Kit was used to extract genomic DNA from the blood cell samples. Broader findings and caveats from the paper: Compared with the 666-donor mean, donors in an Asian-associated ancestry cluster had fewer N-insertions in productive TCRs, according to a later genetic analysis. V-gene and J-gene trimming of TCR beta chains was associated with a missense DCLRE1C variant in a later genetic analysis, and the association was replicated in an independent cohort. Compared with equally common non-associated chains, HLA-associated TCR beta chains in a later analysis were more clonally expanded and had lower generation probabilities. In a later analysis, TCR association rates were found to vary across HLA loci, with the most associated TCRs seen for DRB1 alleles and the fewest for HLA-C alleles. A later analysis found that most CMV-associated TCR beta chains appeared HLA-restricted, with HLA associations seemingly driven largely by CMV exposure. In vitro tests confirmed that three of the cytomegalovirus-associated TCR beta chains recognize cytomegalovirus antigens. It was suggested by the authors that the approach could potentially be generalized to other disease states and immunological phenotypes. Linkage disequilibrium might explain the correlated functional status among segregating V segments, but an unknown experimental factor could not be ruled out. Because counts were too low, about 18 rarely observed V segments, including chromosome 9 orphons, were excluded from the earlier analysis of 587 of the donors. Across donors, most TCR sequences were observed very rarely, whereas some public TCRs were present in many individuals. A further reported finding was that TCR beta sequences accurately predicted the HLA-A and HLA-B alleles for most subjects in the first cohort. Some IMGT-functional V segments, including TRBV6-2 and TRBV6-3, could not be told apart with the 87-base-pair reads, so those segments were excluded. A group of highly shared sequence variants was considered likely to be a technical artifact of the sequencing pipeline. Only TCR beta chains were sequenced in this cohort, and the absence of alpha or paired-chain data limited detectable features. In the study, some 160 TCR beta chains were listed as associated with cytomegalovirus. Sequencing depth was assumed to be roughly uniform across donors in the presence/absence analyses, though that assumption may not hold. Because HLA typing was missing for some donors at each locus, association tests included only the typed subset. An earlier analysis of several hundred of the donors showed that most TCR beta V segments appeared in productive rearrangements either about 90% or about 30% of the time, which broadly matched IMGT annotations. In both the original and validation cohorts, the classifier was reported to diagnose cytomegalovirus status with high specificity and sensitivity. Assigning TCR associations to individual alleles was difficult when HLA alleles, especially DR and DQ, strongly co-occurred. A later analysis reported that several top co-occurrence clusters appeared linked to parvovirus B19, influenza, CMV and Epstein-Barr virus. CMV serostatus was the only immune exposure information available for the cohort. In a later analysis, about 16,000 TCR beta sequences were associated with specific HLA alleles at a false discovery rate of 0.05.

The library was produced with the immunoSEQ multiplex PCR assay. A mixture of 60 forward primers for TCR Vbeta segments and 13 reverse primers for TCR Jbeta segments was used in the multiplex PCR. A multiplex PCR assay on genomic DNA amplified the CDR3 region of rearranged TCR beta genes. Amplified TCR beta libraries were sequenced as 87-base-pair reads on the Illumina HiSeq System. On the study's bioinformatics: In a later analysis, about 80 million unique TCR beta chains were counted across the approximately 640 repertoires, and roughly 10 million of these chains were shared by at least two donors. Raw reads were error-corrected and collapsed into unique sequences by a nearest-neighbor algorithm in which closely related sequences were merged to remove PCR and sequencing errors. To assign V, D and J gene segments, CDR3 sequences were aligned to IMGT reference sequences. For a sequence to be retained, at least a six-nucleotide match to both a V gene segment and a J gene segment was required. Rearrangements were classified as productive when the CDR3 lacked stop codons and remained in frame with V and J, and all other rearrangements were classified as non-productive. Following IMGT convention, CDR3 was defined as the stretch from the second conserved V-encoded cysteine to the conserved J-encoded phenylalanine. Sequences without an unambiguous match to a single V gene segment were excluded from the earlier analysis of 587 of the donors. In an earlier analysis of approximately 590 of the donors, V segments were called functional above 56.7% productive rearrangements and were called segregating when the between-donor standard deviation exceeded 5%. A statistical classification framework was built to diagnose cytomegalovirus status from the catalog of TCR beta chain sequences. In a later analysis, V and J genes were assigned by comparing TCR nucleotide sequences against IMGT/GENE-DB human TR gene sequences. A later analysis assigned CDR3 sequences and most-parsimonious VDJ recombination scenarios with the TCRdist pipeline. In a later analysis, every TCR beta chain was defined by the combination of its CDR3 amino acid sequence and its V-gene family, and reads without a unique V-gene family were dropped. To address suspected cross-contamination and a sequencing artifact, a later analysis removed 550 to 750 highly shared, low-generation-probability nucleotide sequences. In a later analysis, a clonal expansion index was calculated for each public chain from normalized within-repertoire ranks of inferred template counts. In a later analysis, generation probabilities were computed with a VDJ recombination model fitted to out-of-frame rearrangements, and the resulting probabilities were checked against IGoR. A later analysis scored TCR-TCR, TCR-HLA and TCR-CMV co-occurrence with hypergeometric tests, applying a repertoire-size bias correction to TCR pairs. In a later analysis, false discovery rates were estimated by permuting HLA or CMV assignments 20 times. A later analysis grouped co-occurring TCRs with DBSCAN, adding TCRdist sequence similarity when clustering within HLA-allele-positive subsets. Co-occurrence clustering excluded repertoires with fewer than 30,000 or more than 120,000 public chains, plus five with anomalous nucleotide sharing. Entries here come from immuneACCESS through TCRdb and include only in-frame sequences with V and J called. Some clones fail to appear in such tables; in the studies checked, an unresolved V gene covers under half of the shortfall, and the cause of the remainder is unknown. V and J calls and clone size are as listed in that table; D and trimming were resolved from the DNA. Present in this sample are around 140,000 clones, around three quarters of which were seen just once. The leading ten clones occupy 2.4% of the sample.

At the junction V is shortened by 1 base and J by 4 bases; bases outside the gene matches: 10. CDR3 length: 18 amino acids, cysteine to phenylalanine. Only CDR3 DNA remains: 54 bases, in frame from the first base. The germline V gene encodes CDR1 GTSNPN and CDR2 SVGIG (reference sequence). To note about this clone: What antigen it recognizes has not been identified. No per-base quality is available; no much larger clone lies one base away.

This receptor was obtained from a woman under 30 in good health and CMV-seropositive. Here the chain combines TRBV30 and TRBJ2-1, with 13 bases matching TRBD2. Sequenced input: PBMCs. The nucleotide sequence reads TGTGCCTGGAGTGCCCGAAAAGGGACTAGCGGGATATACAATGAGCAGTTCTTC. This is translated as CAWSARKGTSGIYNEQFF.